A selection of T cell receptor beta chains follows, all from one sample in a study of OX40 agonist ivuxolimab in advanced cancers. Repertoires were generated with immunoSEQ multiplex PCR, while TCRdb's copy carries only in-frame clones and drops some. The sample contains roughly 42,000 clones, around 85% of which appear only once. The sequences come from CD4+ or CD8+ T cells sorted from blood, collected in a trial of the OX40 agonist ivuxolimab. These receptors came from an adult with an advanced solid tumor such as melanoma, head and neck, liver or kidney cancer. The CDR3 runs from the conserved cysteine through the conserved F or W. The D gene is left open where the match is weak. The listing skips clone size in some rows; elsewhere it reads once, few, many or a size class.

clone_size	v_call	d_call	j_call	cdr3_length	cdr3_nt	cdr3_aa
.	TRBV9	TRBD2	TRBJ2-7	15	TGTGCCAGCAGCCTGGCCGGGACTAGCGGATACGAGCAGTACTTC	CASSLAGTSGYEQYF
.	TRBV27	.	TRBJ2-4	11	TGTGCCACCAGTCTGGGGAACATTCAGTACTTC	CATSLGNIQYF
.	TRBV6-5	TRBD1	TRBJ1-1	16	TGTGCCAGCAGTTTACAGGGGCTGAAGATGAACACTGAAGCTTTCTTT	CASSLQGLKMNTEAFF
.	TRBV9	TRBD2	TRBJ2-1	18	TGTGCCAGCAGCTTAAAAGCGGGGGCCCTTAGGTCCTACAATGAGCAGTTCTTC	CASSLKAGALRSYNEQFF
.	TRBV5-4	TRBD1	TRBJ2-2	16	TGTGCCAGCAGCTTGGAGACAGGGAAACACACCGGGGAGCTGTTTTTT	CASSLETGKHTGELFF
.	TRBV5-6	.	TRBJ1-3	14	TGTGCCAGCAGCCCAGGGTTCTCTGGAAACACCATATATTTT	CASSPGFSGNTIYF
.	TRBV11-2	TRBD2	TRBJ2-1	12	TGTGCCAGCCAGCGGGAGCTTAATGAGCAGTTCTTC	CASQRELNEQFF
few	TRBV28	.	TRBJ1-2	14	TGTGCCAGCAGTTTCGGGCAGGGCTTCTATGGCTACACCTTC	CASSFGQGFYGYTF
.	TRBV19	.	TRBJ2-7	13	TGTGCCAGTAGCGGGACTCCGGTCTACGAGCAGTACTTC	CASSGTPVYEQYF
.	TRBV2	TRBD2	TRBJ2-3	18	TGTGCCAGCAGTACAAGCACTAGCGCCCTTTTAGAGGGGGATACGCAGTATTTT	CASSTSTSALLEGDTQYF